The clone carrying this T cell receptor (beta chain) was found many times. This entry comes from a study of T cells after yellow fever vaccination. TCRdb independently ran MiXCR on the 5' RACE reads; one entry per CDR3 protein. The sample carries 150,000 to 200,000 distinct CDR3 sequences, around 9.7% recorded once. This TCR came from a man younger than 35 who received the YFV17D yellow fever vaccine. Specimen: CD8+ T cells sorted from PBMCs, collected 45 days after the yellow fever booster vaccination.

The CDR3 protein is CSVEWESTEAFF. The CDR3 region has the DNA TGCAGCGTTGAGTGGGAGAGCACTGAAGCTTTCTTT. The chain employs TRBV29-1 and TRBJ1-1; D gene unclear. CDR3 length: 12 amino acids. V lost 3 bases to trimming and J lost 4 bases, with 9 bases between them. Germline V CDR1 and CDR2: SQVTM, ANQGSEA. Full variable domain (rest looked up from reference TRBV29-1 and TRBJ1-1): SAVISQKPSRDICQRGTSLTIQCQVDSQVTMMFWYRQQPGQSLTLIATANQGSEATYESGFVIDKFPISRPNLTFSTLTVSNMSPEDSSIYLCSVEWESTEAFFGQGTRLTVV.